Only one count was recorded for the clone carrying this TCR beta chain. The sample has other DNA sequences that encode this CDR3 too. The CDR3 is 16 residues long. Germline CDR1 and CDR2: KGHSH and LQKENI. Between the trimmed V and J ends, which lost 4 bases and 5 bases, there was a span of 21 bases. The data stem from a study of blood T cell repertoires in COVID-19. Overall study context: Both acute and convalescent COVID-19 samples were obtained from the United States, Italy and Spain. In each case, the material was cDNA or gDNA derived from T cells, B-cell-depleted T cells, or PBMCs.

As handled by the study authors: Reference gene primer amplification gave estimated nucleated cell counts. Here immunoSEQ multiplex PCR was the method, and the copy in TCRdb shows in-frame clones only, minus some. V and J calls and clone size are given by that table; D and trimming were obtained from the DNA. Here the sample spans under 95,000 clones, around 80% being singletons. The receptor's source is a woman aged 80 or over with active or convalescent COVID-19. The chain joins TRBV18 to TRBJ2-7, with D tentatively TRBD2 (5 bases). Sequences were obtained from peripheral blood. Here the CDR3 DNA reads TGTGCCAGCTCACTCCAAAGAGGGAGAGCTGCTAACGAGCAGTACTTC. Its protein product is CASSLQRGRAANEQYF. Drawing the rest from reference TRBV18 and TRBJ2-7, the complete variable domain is NAGVMQNPRHLVRRRGQEARLRCSPMKGHSHVYWYRQLPEEGLKFMVYLQKENIIDESGMPKERFSAEFPKEGPSILRIQQVVRGDSAAYFCASSLQRGRAANEQYFGPGTRLTVT.